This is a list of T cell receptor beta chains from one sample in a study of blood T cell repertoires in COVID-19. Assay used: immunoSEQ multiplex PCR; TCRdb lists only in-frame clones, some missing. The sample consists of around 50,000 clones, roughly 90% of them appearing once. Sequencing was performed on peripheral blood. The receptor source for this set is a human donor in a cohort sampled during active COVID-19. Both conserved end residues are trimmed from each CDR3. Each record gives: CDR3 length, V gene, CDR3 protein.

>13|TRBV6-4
ASRPYRESNYGYT
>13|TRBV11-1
ASSRRGTLPETQY
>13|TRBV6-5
ASTQGLAESYEQY
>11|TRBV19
ASTSTGSEKLF
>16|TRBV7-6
ASSLVGRGSSYNSPLH
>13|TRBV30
AWSVGIGGGEKLF
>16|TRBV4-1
ASSLLAGGASPQETQY
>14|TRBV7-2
ASSWRASGGAETQY
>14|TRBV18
ASSRLSGSDNSPLH
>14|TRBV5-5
ASSLVSLAATYEQY
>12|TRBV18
ASSPPGQPLPLF
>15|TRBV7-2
ASSSRVQGAGANVLT
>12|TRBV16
ASSRQSTTYEQY
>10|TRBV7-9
ATPATNEKLF
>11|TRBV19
ASSRDTNYGYT
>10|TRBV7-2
ASSNRQETQY
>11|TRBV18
ASSLTYTGELF
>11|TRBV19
ASSNRAYNEQF